This is a list of T cell receptor beta chains from one sample in a study of breast tumors, draining lymph nodes, adjacent tissues. TCRdb re-called the multiplex PCR reads through MiXCR, storing one row per CDR3 protein. The sample carries 15,000 to 20,000 distinct CDR3 sequences, roughly 64% recorded once. The sequencing sample was made of tumor-adjacent breast tissue. Receptor source: a female donor with breast cancer. Some clones in this sample may be carry-over from other donors' samples. The CDR3 runs from the conserved cysteine through the conserved F or W. D genes are given only for firm matches. Size values are once, few and many counts, or a class for expanded clones, and some rows have none.

V: TRBV9
D: .
length: 14
J: TRBJ1-6
size: .
DNA: TGTGCCAGCAGCGCGGGGGCAGGGAATTCACCCCTCCACTTT
CDR3: CASSAGAGNSPLHF

V: TRBV25-1
D: TRBD1
length: 16
J: TRBJ2-2
size: .
DNA: TGTGCCAGCAGTAAGTGGACAGGGGAGAACACCGGGGAGCTGTTTTTT
CDR3: CASSKWTGENTGELFF

V: TRBV5-5
D: TRBD1
length: 15
J: TRBJ1-6
size: .
DNA: TGTGCCAGCAGCATGGCCAGGGGGAGTGGTTCACCCCTCCACTTT
CDR3: CASSMARGSGSPLHF

V: TRBV20-1
D: .
length: 14
J: TRBJ2-5
size: .
DNA: TGCAGTGCTAGTGACGGGGGCTCACAAGCGACCCAGTACTTC
CDR3: CSASDGGSQATQYF

V: TRBV7-2
D: .
length: 15
J: TRBJ1-6
size: .
DNA: TGTGCCAGCAGCTTAGGTGGGGGCACTGGTTCACCCCTCCACTTT
CDR3: CASSLGGGTGSPLHF

V: TRBV29-1
D: .
length: 12
J: TRBJ2-1
size: .
DNA: TGCAGCGTGGCGGGATTAGGAGGGGAGCAGTTCTTC
CDR3: CSVAGLGGEQFF

V: TRBV6-5
D: TRBD1
length: 15
J: TRBJ2-7
size: .
DNA: TGTGCCAGCAGTCCAGACTGGAGGACAGGGCGCGAGCAGTACTTC
CDR3: CASSPDWRTGREQYF

V: TRBV7-2
D: .
length: 16
J: TRBJ1-6
size: .
DNA: TGTGCCAGCAGCTTAGATGGGGGGTCCTATAATTCACCCCTCCACTTT
CDR3: CASSLDGGSYNSPLHF

V: TRBV27
D: .
length: 15
J: TRBJ1-4
size: many
DNA: TGTGCCAGCAGAGAGACAGGAGATATACGTGAAAAACTGTTTTTT
CDR3: CASRETGDIREKLFF

V: TRBV6-2/TRBV6-3
D: .
length: 12
J: TRBJ1-1
size: many
DNA: TGTGCCAGCAGTTACTTGGGGTCTGAAGCTTTCTTT
CDR3: CASSYLGSEAFF

V: TRBV7-9
D: .
length: 21
J: TRBJ1-6
size: .
DNA: TGTGCCAGCAGCTTAGAGCTCAGCAGCCAAGAGCCTCGGGGGAATAATTCACCCCTCCACTTT
CDR3: CASSLELSSQEPRGNNSPLHF

V: TRBV6-5
D: TRBD2
length: 16
J: TRBJ2-5
size: .
DNA: TGTGCCAGCAGTTACTCGTTCGGGACTAGCCAAGAGGCCCAGTACTTC
CDR3: CASSYSFGTSQEAQYF

V: TRBV24-1
D: TRBD1
length: 13
J: TRBJ2-1
size: .
DNA: TGTGCCACCAGAGGGGCAGGGGGCAATGAGCAGTTCTTC
CDR3: CATRGAGGNEQFF

V: TRBV19
D: .
length: 14
J: TRBJ2-7
size: .
DNA: TGTGCCAGTAGTCCCCCCCGCCCTCCACACGAGCAGTACTTC
CDR3: CASSPPRPPHEQYF

V: TRBV12-3/TRBV12-4
D: TRBD2
length: 12
J: TRBJ2-5
size: medium-sized
DNA: TGTGCCAGCAGACGGGACTATGGAGCCCAGTACTTC
CDR3: CASRRDYGAQYF

V: TRBV15
D: TRBD2
length: 17
J: TRBJ2-7
size: once
DNA: TGTGCCACCAGCAGAGACCTGCGACTAGCGGCTTCCTACGAGCAGTACTTC
CDR3: CATSRDLRLAASYEQYF

V: TRBV20-1
D: .
length: 17
J: TRBJ2-3
size: .
DNA: TGCAGAGTCTTGGGAGGGGGGGCACCAGGGAGCACAGATACGCAGTATTTT
CDR3: CRVLGGGAPGSTDTQYF

V: TRBV2
D: .
length: 15
J: TRBJ1-2
size: .
DNA: TGTGCCAGCAGCCCTTCCCTGCCGCCCAACTATGGCTACACCTTC
CDR3: CASSPSLPPNYGYTF

V: TRBV12-3/TRBV12-4
D: .
length: 12
J: TRBJ2-2
size: medium-sized
DNA: TGTGCCACACAGGGTCTGGACGGGGAGCTGTTTTTT
CDR3: CATQGLDGELFF